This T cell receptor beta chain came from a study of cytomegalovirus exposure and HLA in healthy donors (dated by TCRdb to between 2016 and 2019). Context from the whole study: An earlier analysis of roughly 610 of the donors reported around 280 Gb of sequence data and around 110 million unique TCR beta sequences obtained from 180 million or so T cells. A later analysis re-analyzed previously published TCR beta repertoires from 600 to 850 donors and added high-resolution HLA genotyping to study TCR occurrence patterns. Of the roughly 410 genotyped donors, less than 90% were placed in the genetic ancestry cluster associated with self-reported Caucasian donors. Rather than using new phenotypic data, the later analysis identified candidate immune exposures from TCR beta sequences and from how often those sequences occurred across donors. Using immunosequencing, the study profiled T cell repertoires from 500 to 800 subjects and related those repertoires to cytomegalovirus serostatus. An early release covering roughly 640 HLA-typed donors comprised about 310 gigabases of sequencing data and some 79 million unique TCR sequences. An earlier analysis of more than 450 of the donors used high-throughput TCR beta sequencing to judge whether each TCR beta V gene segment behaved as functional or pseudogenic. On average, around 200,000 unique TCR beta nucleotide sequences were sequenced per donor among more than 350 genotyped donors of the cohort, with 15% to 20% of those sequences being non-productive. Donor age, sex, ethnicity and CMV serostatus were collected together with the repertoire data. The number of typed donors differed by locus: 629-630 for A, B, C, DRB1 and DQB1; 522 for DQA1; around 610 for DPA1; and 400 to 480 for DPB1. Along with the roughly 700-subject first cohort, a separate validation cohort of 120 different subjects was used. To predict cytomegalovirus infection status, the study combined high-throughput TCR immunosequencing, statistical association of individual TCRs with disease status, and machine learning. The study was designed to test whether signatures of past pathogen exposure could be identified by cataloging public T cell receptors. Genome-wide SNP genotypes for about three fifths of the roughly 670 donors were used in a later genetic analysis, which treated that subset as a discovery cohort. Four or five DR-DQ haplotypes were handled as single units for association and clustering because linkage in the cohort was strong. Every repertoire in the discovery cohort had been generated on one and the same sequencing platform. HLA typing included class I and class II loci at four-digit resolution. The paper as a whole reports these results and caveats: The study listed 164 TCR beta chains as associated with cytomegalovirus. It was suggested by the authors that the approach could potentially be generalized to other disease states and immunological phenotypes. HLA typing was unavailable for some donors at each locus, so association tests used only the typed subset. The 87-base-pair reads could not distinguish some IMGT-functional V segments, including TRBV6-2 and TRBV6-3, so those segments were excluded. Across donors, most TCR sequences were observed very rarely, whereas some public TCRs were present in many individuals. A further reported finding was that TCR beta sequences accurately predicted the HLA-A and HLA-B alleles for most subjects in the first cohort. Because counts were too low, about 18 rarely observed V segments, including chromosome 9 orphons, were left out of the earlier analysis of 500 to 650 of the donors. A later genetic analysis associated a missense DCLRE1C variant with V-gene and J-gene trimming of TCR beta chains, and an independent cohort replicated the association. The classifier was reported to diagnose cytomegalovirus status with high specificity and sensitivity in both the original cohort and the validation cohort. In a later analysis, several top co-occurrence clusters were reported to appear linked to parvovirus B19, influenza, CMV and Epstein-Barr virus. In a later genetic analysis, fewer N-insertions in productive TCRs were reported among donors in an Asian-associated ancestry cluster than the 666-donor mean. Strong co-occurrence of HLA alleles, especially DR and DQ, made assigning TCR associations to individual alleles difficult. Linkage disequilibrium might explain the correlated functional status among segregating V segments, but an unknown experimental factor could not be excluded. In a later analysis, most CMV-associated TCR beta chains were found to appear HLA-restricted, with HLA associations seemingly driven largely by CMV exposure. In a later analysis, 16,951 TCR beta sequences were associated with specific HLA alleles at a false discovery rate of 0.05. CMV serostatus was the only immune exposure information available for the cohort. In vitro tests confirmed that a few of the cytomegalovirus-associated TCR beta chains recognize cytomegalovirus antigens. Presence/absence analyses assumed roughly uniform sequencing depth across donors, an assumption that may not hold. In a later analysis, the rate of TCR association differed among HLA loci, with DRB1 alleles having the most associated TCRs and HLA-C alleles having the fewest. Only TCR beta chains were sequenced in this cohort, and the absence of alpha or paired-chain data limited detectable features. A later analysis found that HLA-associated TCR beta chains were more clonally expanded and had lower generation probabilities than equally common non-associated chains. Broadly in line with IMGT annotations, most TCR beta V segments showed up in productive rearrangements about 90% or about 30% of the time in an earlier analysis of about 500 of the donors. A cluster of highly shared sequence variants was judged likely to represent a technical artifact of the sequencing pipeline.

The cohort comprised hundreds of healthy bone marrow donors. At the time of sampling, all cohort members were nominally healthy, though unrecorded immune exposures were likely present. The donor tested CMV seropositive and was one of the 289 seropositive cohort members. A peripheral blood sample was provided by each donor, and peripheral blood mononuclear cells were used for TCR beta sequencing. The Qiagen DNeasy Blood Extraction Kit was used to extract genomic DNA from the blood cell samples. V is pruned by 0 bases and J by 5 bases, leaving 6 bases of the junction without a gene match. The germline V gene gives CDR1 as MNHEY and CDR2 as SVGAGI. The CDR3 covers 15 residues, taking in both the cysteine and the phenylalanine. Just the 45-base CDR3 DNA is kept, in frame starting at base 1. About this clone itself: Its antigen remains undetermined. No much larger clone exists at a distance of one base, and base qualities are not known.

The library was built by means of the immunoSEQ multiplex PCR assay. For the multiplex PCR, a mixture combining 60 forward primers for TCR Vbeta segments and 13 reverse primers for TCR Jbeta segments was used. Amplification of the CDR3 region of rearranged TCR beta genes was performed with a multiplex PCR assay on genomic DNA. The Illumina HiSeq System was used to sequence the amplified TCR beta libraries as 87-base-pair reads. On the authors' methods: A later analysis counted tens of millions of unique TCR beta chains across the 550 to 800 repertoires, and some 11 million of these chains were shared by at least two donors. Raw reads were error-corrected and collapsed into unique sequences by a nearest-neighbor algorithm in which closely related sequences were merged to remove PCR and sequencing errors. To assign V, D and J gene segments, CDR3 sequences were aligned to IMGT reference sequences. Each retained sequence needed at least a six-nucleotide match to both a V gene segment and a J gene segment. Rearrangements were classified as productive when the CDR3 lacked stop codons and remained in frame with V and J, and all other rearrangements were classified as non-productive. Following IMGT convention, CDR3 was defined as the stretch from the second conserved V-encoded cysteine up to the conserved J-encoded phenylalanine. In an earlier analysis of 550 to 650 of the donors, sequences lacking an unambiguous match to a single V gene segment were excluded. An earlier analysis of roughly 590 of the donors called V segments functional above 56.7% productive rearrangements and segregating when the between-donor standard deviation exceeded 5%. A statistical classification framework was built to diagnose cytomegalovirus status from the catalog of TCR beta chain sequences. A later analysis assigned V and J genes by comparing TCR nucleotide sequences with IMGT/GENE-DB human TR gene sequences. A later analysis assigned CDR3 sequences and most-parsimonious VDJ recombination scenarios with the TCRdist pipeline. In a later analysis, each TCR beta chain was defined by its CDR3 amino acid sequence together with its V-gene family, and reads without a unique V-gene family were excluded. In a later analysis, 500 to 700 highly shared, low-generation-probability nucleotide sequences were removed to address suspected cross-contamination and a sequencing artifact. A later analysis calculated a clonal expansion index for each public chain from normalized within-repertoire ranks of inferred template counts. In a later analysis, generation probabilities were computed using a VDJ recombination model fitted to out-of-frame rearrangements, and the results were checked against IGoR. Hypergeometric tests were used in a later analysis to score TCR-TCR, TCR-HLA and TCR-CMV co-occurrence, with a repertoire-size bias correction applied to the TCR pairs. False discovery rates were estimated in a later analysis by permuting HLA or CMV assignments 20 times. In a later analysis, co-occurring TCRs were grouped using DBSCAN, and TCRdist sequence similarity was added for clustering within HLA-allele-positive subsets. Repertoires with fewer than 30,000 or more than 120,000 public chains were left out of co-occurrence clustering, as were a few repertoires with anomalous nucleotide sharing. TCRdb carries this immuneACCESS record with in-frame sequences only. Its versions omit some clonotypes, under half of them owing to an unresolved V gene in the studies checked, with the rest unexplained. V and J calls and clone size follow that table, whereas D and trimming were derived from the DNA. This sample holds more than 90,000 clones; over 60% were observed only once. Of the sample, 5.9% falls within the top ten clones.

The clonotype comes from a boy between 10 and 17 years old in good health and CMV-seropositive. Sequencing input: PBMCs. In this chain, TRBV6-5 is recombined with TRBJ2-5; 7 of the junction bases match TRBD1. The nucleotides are TGTGCCAGCAGTTACTCGACAGGGTCTGGGGAGACCCAGTACTTC. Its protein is CASSYSTGSGETQYF.